The following is a T cell receptor beta chain sequence with its context. Its antigen is still unknown. No much larger clone is present one base from it, and per-base qualities are unavailable. The data derive from a study of cytomegalovirus exposure and HLA in healthy donors (dated by TCRdb to the late 2010s). With respect to the entire study: An earlier analysis of some 550 of the donors reported roughly 270 Gb of sequence data and some 120 million unique TCR beta sequences from 150 million to 200 million T cells. An early release that covered roughly 600 HLA-typed donors contained approximately 300 gigabases of sequencing data and about 93 million unique TCR sequences. The study combined high-throughput TCR immunosequencing, statistical association of individual TCRs with disease status, and machine learning to predict cytomegalovirus infection status. Across around 400 genotyped donors of the cohort, an average of about 240,000 unique TCR beta nucleotide sequences per donor were sequenced, and approximately 19% of those sequences were non-productive. Rather than drawing on any new phenotypic data, the later analysis identified candidate immune exposures from TCR beta sequences and the way those sequences occurred across donors. All discovery cohort repertoires had been generated on a single sequencing platform. Of the approximately 400 genotyped donors, 75% to 85% were placed in the genetic ancestry cluster associated with self-reported Caucasian donors. An earlier analysis of some 600 of the donors applied high-throughput TCR beta sequencing to assess whether each TCR beta V gene segment acted as functional or pseudogenic. The aim of the study was to test whether cataloging public T cell receptors could identify signatures of past pathogen exposure. Alongside the repertoire data, information on donor age, sex, ethnicity and CMV serostatus was compiled. HLA typing covered class I and class II loci at four-digit resolution. About 5 DR-DQ haplotypes were handled as single units for association and clustering, since linkage in the cohort was strong. To study patterns of TCR occurrence, a later analysis re-analyzed previously published TCR beta repertoires from several hundred donors and added high-resolution HLA genotyping. The study used immunosequencing to profile the T cell repertoires of 670 or so subjects and linked those repertoires to cytomegalovirus serostatus. A separate validation cohort of more than 100 different subjects was used in addition to the roughly 700-subject first cohort. The number of typed donors differed by locus: about 629-630 for A, B, C, DRB1 and DQB1; some 540 for DQA1; some 590 for DPA1; and some 470 for DPB1. Genome-wide SNP genotypes for about 65% of the 666 donors were used in a later genetic analysis, which treated that subset as a discovery cohort. Overall results and qualifications from the work: Several of the top co-occurrence clusters appeared to be linked to parvovirus B19, influenza, CMV and Epstein-Barr virus, according to a later analysis. Most CMV-associated TCR beta chains appeared to be HLA-restricted in a later analysis, and the HLA associations seemed to be driven largely by CMV exposure. The authors suggested that the approach could potentially be generalized to other disease states and immunological phenotypes. A later analysis found that TCR association rates varied across HLA loci, with DRB1 alleles showing the most associated TCRs and HLA-C alleles the fewest. In the study, approximately 160 TCR beta chains were listed as associated with cytomegalovirus. An earlier analysis of approximately 600 of the donors showed that most TCR beta V segments appeared in productive rearrangements either about 90% or about 30% of the time, which broadly matched IMGT annotations. In both the original and validation cohorts, the classifier was reported to diagnose cytomegalovirus status with high specificity and sensitivity. Some IMGT-functional V segments, including TRBV6-2 and TRBV6-3, could not be distinguished by the 87-base-pair reads and were therefore excluded. When HLA alleles, especially DR and DQ, strongly co-occurred, TCR associations were difficult to assign to individual alleles. A group of highly shared sequence variants was considered likely to be a technical artifact of the sequencing pipeline. In a later genetic analysis, fewer N-insertions in productive TCRs were reported among donors in an Asian-associated ancestry cluster than the roughly 700-donor mean. Over 15 rarely observed V segments, including chromosome 9 orphons, were excluded from the earlier analysis of several hundred of the donors because counts were too low. A later genetic analysis associated a missense DCLRE1C variant with V-gene and J-gene trimming of TCR beta chains, and an independent cohort replicated the association. In vitro tests confirmed that three of the cytomegalovirus-associated TCR beta chains recognize cytomegalovirus antigens. A further reported finding was that TCR beta sequences accurately predicted the HLA-A and HLA-B alleles for most subjects in the first cohort. Specific HLA alleles were associated with some 15,000 TCR beta sequences at a false discovery rate of 0.05 in a later analysis. Correlated functional status among segregating V segments might reflect linkage disequilibrium, but an unknown experimental factor could not be ruled out. Immune exposure information for the cohort was limited to CMV serostatus. Because some donors lacked HLA typing at each locus, the association tests relied only on the typed subset. The cohort was sequenced for TCR beta chains only, and without alpha or paired-chain data the features that could be detected were limited. Compared with equally common non-associated chains, HLA-associated TCR beta chains in a later analysis were more clonally expanded and had lower generation probabilities. Sequencing depth was assumed to be roughly uniform across donors in the presence/absence analyses, though that assumption may not hold. Most TCR sequences were seen in very few donors, while some public TCRs were found in many individuals.

Relative to germline, V is 5 bases shorter and J is 9 bases shorter, with 14 bases between their ends. CDR1 LNHDA and CDR2 SQIVND were looked up in the germline V gene (reference sequence). The CDR3 sequence holds 13 residues, the cysteine and phenylalanine included. Left in the record is the CDR3 DNA by itself, 39 bases read in frame from the first base. Libraries were built with the immunoSEQ multiplex PCR assay. A mixture of 60 forward primers for TCR Vbeta segments and 13 reverse primers for TCR Jbeta segments was used in the multiplex PCR. The CDR3 region of rearranged TCR beta genes was amplified from genomic DNA with a multiplex PCR assay. On the Illumina HiSeq System, the amplified TCR beta libraries were sequenced as 87-base-pair reads. The paper's processing steps were these. Across the roughly 600 repertoires, a later analysis counted 60 million to 90 million unique TCR beta chains, roughly 11 million of which were shared by at least two donors. Raw reads were error-corrected and collapsed into unique sequences with a nearest-neighbor algorithm that merged closely related sequences to remove PCR and sequencing errors. To assign V, D and J gene segments, CDR3 sequences were aligned to IMGT reference sequences. Each retained sequence needed at least a six-nucleotide match to both a V gene segment and a J gene segment. A rearrangement counted as productive if the CDR3 had no stop codons and remained in frame with V and J, and every other rearrangement counted as non-productive. Following IMGT convention, CDR3 was defined as the stretch from the second conserved V-encoded cysteine up to the conserved J-encoded phenylalanine. The earlier analysis of about 610 of the donors excluded sequences that lacked an unambiguous match to a single V gene segment. In an earlier analysis of a few hundred of the donors, V segments were called functional above 56.7% productive rearrangements and were called segregating when the between-donor standard deviation exceeded 5%. To diagnose cytomegalovirus status from the catalog of TCR beta chain sequences, a statistical classification framework was built. In a later analysis, TCR nucleotide sequences were compared against IMGT/GENE-DB human TR gene sequences so that V and J genes could be assigned. In a later analysis, CDR3 sequences and most-parsimonious VDJ recombination scenarios were assigned using the TCRdist pipeline. In a later analysis, each TCR beta chain was defined by its CDR3 amino acid sequence together with its V-gene family, and reads without a unique V-gene family were excluded. A later analysis removed 500 to 650 highly shared, low-generation-probability nucleotide sequences to deal with suspected cross-contamination and a sequencing artifact. A later analysis calculated a clonal expansion index for each public chain from normalized within-repertoire ranks of inferred template counts. Generation probabilities in a later analysis came from a VDJ recombination model fitted to out-of-frame rearrangements, and those results were checked against IGoR. Hypergeometric tests were used in a later analysis to score TCR-TCR, TCR-HLA and TCR-CMV co-occurrence, with a repertoire-size bias correction applied to the TCR pairs. In a later analysis, false discovery rates were estimated by permuting HLA or CMV assignments 20 times. In a later analysis, co-occurring TCRs were grouped using DBSCAN, and TCRdist sequence similarity was added for clustering within HLA-allele-positive subsets. Repertoires with fewer than 30,000 or more than 120,000 public chains were left out of co-occurrence clustering, as were five repertoires with anomalous nucleotide sharing. The table comes from immuneACCESS by way of TCRdb, which keeps in-frame sequences with V and J called. Part of the clones is missing from these tables; in studies checked, under half for an unresolved V gene and the rest for unknown reasons. Clone size and V and J calls were adopted from that table, with D and trimming inferred from the DNA. This sample is represented by about 73,000 clones; roughly 71% of them were singletons. The ten largest clones capture roughly 12% of the sample.

In total, 666 healthy bone marrow donors made up the cohort. At the time of sampling, every cohort member was nominally healthy, though immune exposures that went unrecorded were likely present. The donor was CMV seronegative and was included in the group of approximately 350 seronegative cohort members. Each donor provided a peripheral blood sample, and peripheral blood mononuclear cells were used for TCR beta sequencing. The Qiagen DNeasy Blood Extraction Kit was used to extract genomic DNA from the blood cell samples. Sequencing was done on a sample of PBMCs. The chain employs TRBV19 and TRBJ1-5; the D segment could be TRBD1, given 6 matching bases. The clonotype was recovered from a man between 65 and 85 years old in good health and CMV-seronegative. CDR3 region: CASSSPGDRPQHF. The bases are TGTGCCAGTAGTTCCCCAGGGGATCGGCCCCAGCATTTT.